These T cell receptor beta chains were read from a single sample in a study of cytomegalovirus exposure and HLA in healthy donors. TCRdb keeps only in-frame clones here, not all; method: immunoSEQ multiplex PCR. This sample has around 250,000 clones, with around 87% found just once. Material: PBMCs. The receptors here all came from a woman in her late teens or twenties in good health and CMV-seronegative. CDR3s include the opening cysteine and the closing phenylalanine or tryptophan. The D gene is left open where the match is weak. Clone sizes are given selectively: once, few, many, or a class where the clone is expanded.

cdr3_nt cdr3_aa d_call v_call clone_size j_call cdr3_length
TGTGCCAGCAGTTCGCGAGAGACAGGACCTAATTCACCCCTCCACTTT CASSSRETGPNSPLHF - TRBV6-6 - TRBJ1-6 16
TGTGCCAGCAGCACAGGGGGCATGTCCTACAATGAGCAGTTCTTC CASSTGGMSYNEQFF TRBD1 TRBV6-5 - TRBJ2-1 15
TGTGCCAGCAGCTTCGCACCCCTCGCGGAAGAAGAGACCCAGTACTTC CASSFAPLAEEETQYF - TRBV7-2 - TRBJ2-5 16
TGTGCCAGCAGCTTACGGACTCAAACCAAAGAGACCCAGTACTTC CASSLRTQTKETQYF - TRBV7-6 once TRBJ2-5 15
TGTGCCAGCAGTGGGGACAGGTCGAATGAAAAACTGTTTTTT CASSGDRSNEKLFF TRBD1 TRBV27 - TRBJ1-4 14
TGTGCCAGCAGTTGGGCAGGGCTAACCGGGGAGCTGTTTTTT CASSWAGLTGELFF - TRBV6-5 - TRBJ2-2 14
TGTGCCAGGCGGACTAGCGGGACTGTCACAGATACGCAGTATTTT CARRTSGTVTDTQYF TRBD2 TRBV2 - TRBJ2-3 15
TGTGCCAGCAGCTCAGCGGGGGGGCTAAACAATGAGCAGTTCTTC CASSSAGGLNNEQFF TRBD2 TRBV5-4 - TRBJ2-1 15
TGTGCCAGCAGTTTAGACAGCACAACTAATGAAAAACTGTTTTTT CASSLDSTTNEKLFF - TRBV28 once TRBJ1-4 15
TGCGCCAGCAGATCGGCAGGGAACTATGGCTACACCTTC CASRSAGNYGYTF - TRBV23-1 once TRBJ1-2 13
TGTGCCAGCAGTTTAGTGGGCAGGGCGGGGGAGCCCCAGCATTTT CASSLVGRAGEPQHF - TRBV28 - TRBJ1-5 15
TGCGCCAGCAGCAGCGACCGGGGGGCGGACACTGAAGCTTTCTTT CASSSDRGADTEAFF - TRBV5-1 - TRBJ1-1 15
TGTGCCATCAGTGAGTACGAGACAGCAACTAATGAAAAACTGTTTTTT CAISEYETATNEKLFF - TRBV10-3 - TRBJ1-4 16
TGTGCCAGCCTAATTCAAGGGCGGACAAGCACAGATACGCAGTATTTT CASLIQGRTSTDTQYF - TRBV6-4 - TRBJ2-3 16
TGTGCCAGCAGTTTGAGACTAGCTGAGCAGTTCTTC CASSLRLAEQFF TRBD2 TRBV28 once TRBJ2-1 12
TGTGCCAGCAGCTTAGCAGAATCTAGCTCCTACGAGCAGTACTTC CASSLAESSSYEQYF - TRBV7-6 few TRBJ2-7 15
TGTGCCAGCAGGTCCTATGAAAAACTGTTTTTT CASRSYEKLFF - TRBV28 - TRBJ1-4 11
TGCGCCAGCAGCTGGACCGGGACAGGGAGATACAATGAGCAGTTCTTC CASSWTGTGRYNEQFF TRBD1 TRBV5-1 - TRBJ2-1 16
TGCGCCAGCAGCCAAGATACAGCGGGGGGGTACAATGAGCAGTTCTTC CASSQDTAGGYNEQFF TRBD2 TRBV4-3 - TRBJ2-1 16
TGCGCCAGCAGCTCGCCCTTGTTCCTTCAGGGTAGCCAAGAGACCCAGTACTTC CASSSPLFLQGSQETQYF - TRBV5-1 once TRBJ2-5 18
TGTGCCAGCAGCTTGGTGGGAGCGAACACCGGGGAGCTGTTTTTT CASSLVGANTGELFF - TRBV5-4 - TRBJ2-2 15
TGTGCCAGCACCGTGGGCTCATCGGGGGCCAACGTCCTGACTTTC CASTVGSSGANVLTF - TRBV28 - TRBJ2-6 15
TGTGCCAGCAGTCGTCCCGGGACAGGGATGACTGAAGCTTTCTTT CASSRPGTGMTEAFF TRBD1 TRBV6-5 - TRBJ1-1 15